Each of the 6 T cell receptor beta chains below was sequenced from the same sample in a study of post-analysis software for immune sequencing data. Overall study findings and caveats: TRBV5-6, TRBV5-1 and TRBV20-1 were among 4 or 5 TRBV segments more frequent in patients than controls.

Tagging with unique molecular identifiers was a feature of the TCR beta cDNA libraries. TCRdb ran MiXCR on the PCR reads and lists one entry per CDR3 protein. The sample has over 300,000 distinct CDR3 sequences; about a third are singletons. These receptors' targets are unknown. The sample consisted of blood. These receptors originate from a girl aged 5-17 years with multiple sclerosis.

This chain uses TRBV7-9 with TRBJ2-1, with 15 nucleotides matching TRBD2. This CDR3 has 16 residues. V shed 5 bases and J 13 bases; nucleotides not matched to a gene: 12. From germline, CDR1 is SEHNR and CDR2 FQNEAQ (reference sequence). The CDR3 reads CASSVGTSGGSETQFF. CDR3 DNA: TGTGCCAGCAGCGTTGGGACTAGCGGGGGGAGCGAGACCCAGTTCTTC.

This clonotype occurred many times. In nucleotides, the CDR3 is TGTGCCAGCAGCCAAGCTGGACAACAATTAAGAGGCGGCTACACCTTC. Its translation: CASSQAGQQLRGGYTF. J is TRBJ1-2 and V is TRBV4-2; D might be TRBD1 (5 bases). The V gene's germline CDR1 is LGHNA and CDR2 YNFKEQ. The V end lost 1 base, the J end lost 8 bases, and 20 bases lay between the germline ends. The CDR3 covers 16 residues.

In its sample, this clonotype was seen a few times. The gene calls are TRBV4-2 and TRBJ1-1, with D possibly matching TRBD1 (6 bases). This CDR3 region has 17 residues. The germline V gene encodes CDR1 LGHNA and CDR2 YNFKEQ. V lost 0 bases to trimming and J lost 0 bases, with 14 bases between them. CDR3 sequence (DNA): TGTGCCAGCAGCCAAGATGCCCCGACAGGACTGAACACTGAAGCTTTCTTT. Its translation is CASSQDAPTGLNTEAFF.

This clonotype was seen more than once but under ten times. CDR3 coding DNA: TGCGCCAGCAGCCAAGGCGTGAGCTCCTACAATGAGCAGTTCTTC. This sequence encodes CASSQGVSSYNEQFF. J is TRBJ2-1 and V is TRBV4-1; unclear D gene. CDR1 and CDR2 from the germline V gene are MGHRA and YSYEKL. There are 15 residues in the CDR3. Trimming cost V 1 base and J 0 bases, with 7 bases left between them.

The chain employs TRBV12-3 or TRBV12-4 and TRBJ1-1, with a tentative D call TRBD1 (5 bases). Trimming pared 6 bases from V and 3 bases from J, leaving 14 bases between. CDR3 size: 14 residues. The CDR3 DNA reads TGTGCCAGCAGATATTCCGGGGCCCACACTGAAGCTTTCTTT. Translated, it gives CASRYSGAHTEAFF.

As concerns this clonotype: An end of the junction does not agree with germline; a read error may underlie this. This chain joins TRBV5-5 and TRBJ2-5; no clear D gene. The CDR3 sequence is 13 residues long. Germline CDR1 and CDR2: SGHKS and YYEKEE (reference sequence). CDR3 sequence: CANSFLEKETQYF. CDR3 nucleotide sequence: TGTGCCAACAGCTTTTTAGAGAAAGAGACCCAGTACTTC.